This T cell receptor beta chain was sequenced during a study of cytomegalovirus exposure and HLA in healthy donors. Study-level points and caveats: Other equally common chains were less clonally expanded than HLA-associated TCR beta chains, a later analysis showed.

This clone was observed a handful of times. Its matching antigen is unknown. The PCR had 60 Vbeta and 13 Jbeta primers. Clones were sequenced by immunoSEQ multiplex PCR, and TCRdb holds only the in-frame ones, with some missing. Among some 51,000 clones listed, 60% to 80% were seen once. The CDR3 is 14 residues long. Germline-derived CDR1 and CDR2 are KGHSH and LQKENI. Trimming removed 2 bases from V and 1 base from J, with 8 bases in between. The chain joins TRBV18 to TRBJ1-1; TRBD1 is a possible D gene (5 bases). This receptor was obtained from a female donor in good health and CMV-seronegative. Input material: PBMCs. This chain's CDR3 is CASSPGRENTEAFF. The CDR3 DNA sequence: TGTGCCAGCTCACCAGGCAGGGAGAACACTGAAGCTTTCTTT.